The T cell receptor beta chain under discussion was sequenced for a study of response to subunit inactivated influenza vaccine. TCRdb fed the RT-PCR reads into MiXCR, producing one record per CDR3 protein. The sample carries roughly 290,000 distinct CDR3 sequences, 21% recorded once. A note on this clonotype: The target antigen is unknown.

General study results and limits: Few additional T cells are recruited per seasonal influenza vaccination, authors suggested.

The germline gives CDR1 DFQATT, CDR2 SNEGSKA (reference sequence). CDR3 length equals 14 residues. Trimming removed 4 bases from V and 0 bases from J, with 12 bases in between. Sequenced here: PBMCs from blood, sampled about 19 months after vaccination. The genes are TRBV20-1 and TRBJ1-2; perhaps TRBD1 as D (5 bases). The source is a man aged 50-75 years who received an inactivated influenza vaccine. Here the CDR3 DNA reads TGCAGTGCTACCGTTTCGACAGCTAACTATGGCTACACCTTC. It yields the protein CSATVSTANYGYTF.